These 10 T cell receptor beta chains were all obtained from the same sample, sequenced in a study of a mutant IDH1 vaccine in newly diagnosed glioma. Sequenced by immunoSEQ multiplex PCR; TCRdb stores in-frame clones only, minus some. The table has approximately 100,000 clones, roughly 90% seen once. Indicated time point: baseline, week 1 (first vaccination visit). The sample's treatment: pre-vaccination baseline after standard-of-care therapy. The material was PBMCs, obtained from a glioma patient treated with radiotherapy, temozolomide or both. All receptors come from a woman in her fifties or sixties with glioma.

The gene calls are TRBV9 and TRBJ2-3; D unclear. The germline gives CDR1 SGDLS, CDR2 YYNGEE. The V end lost 4 bases, the J end lost 8 bases, and 11 bases lay between the germline ends. The CDR3 is 12 amino acids. As DNA, the CDR3 is TGTGCCAGCAGCCCTGGAAGAGGTACGCAGTATTTT. As protein: CASSPGRGTQYF.

This clone has just one count. The J gene is TRBJ1-1, the V gene TRBV19, with D unclear. The V and J ends lost 5 bases and 1 base respectively, with 5 bases between them. CDR1 and CDR2 (germline): LNHDA, SQIVND (reference sequence). This CDR3 is built from 12 residues. For the CDR3, the DNA is TGTGCCAGTAGTGGGCGGAACACTGAAGCTTTCTTT. Translated, it gives CASSGRNTEAFF.

The chain couples TRBV29-1 to TRBJ2-3; D is unresolved. The CDR3 totals 10 residues. V was clipped by 4 bases and J by 4 bases, with 3 bases between them. Germline V lookup: CDR1 SQVTM, CDR2 ANQGSEA. The CDR3 region is CSVGSDTQYF. In DNA, the CDR3 is TGCAGCGTTGGATCAGATACGCAGTATTTT.

Comments on this clone: Compared with germline, one end of the junction differs, possibly owing to a read error. V usage is TRBV9 and J usage is TRBJ2-7; D gene unclear. The CDR3 has 14 amino acids. The germline V gene encodes CDR1 SGDLS and CDR2 YYNGEE. CDR3 protein: CASSIGPPLYERYF. The CDR3 bases are TGTGCCAGCAGCATAGGCCCGCCTCTATACGAGCGGTACTTC.

In DNA, the CDR3 is TGTGCCAGCAGCTACAATAGCGGGAAGAACAATGAGCAGTTCTTC. This sequence encodes CASSYNSGKNNEQFF. This sequence joins TRBV7-2 and TRBJ2-1; 8 nucleotides line up with TRBD2. Germline loops: CDR1 SGHTA, CDR2 FQGNSA. V gave up 4 bases and J gave up 5 bases; unmatched junction bases: 7. The CDR3 runs 15 residues.

This chain uses TRBV25-1 with TRBJ2-7; 7 nucleotides line up with TRBD2. Per the germline V gene, CDR1 is MGHDK and CDR2 is SYGVNS. The CDR3 runs to 15 residues. V shed 5 bases, J shed 1 base, and the junction held 8 bases outside the gene matches. For the CDR3, the DNA is TGTGCCAGCAGTTCCTTAGCGGGTCTTTCCTACGAGCAGTACTTC. Protein product: CASSSLAGLSYEQYF.

This clone showed up just once. This chain links TRBV4-1 with TRBJ1-5; maybe TRBD1 (6 bases). The ends were cut back, 6 bases at V and 1 base at J, with 19 bases in the middle. The germline CDR1 and CDR2 sequences are MGHRA and YSYEKL. This CDR3 contains 17 residues. CDR3 sequence (DNA): TGCGCCAGCAGGCGAGAGGGGGGGGGCGGCAGCAATCAGCCCCAGCATTTT. Protein product: CASRREGGGGSNQPQHF.

In DNA, the CDR3 is TGTGCCAGCAGCTTAACTGCGGGAGGTTGGGGCCAAGAGACCCAGTACTTC. It encodes CASSLTAGGWGQETQYF. This chain links TRBV7-9 with TRBJ2-5, with 8 bases aligning to TRBD2. CDR3 length: 17 residues. The V gene's germline CDR1 is SEHNR and CDR2 FQNEAQ (reference sequence). Trimming removed 2 bases from V and 1 base from J; junction bases left unmatched: 9.

The chain uses TRBV4-1 and TRBJ1-2; D is unresolved. V was trimmed by 0 bases and J by 2 bases, leaving 10 bases between them. The V gene's germline CDR1 is MGHRA and CDR2 YSYEKL. This CDR3 has 15 residues. CDR3 in amino acids: CASSQERRHNYGYTF. The CDR3 nucleotides read TGCGCCAGCAGCCAAGAACGGCGGCACAACTATGGCTACACCTTC.

The CDR3 sequence is CASGWGGTDTQYF. CDR3 DNA: TGTGCCAGTGGGTGGGGGGGCACAGATACGCAGTATTTT. The chain links TRBV7-9 to TRBJ2-3; D possibly corresponds to TRBD2 (6 bases). The CDR3 extends over 13 amino acids. Trimming took 9 bases from V and 1 from J, leaving 11 bases between them. Per the germline V gene, CDR1 is SEHNR and CDR2 is FQNEAQ (reference sequence).